This TCR beta chain was observed in a study of blood T cell repertoires in COVID-19. Study background: In each case, the material was cDNA or gDNA derived from T cells, B-cell-depleted T cells, or PBMCs.

V was shortened by 8 bases and J by 5 bases, with 15 bases between the two germline ends. Germline lookup yields CDR1 LNHNV and CDR2 YYDKDF (reference sequence). This CDR3 is 13 amino acids long. Profiling relied on immunoSEQ multiplex PCR, and the TCRdb table lists in-frame clones only, not all of them. Seen here are approximately 240,000 clones, 85% observed once, and the top ten hold 5.5% to 8%. Sequenced sample: peripheral blood. The genes are TRBV15 and TRBJ1-2; no clear D. The sequence came from a woman in her sixties with active or convalescent COVID-19. CDR3 in DNA: TGTGCCACCGCAGCGGCAGGACGGTATGGCTACACCTTC. Its translation is CATAAAGRYGYTF.